These T cell receptor beta chains were read from a single sample in a study of blood T cell repertoires in COVID-19. Profiling relied on immunoSEQ multiplex PCR, and the TCRdb table lists in-frame clones only, not all of them. The profile shows around 25,000 clones, approximately 90% of them singletons. The sample taken for sequencing was peripheral blood. The receptors were sampled from a woman of 80 years or more with acute or convalescent COVID-19. Each CDR3 is given with its conserved first and last residue. D genes are given only for firm matches. Clone size, where shown, is once, few, many, or a class for clones that have expanded.

v_call	cdr3_length	clone_size	j_call	d_call	cdr3_nt	cdr3_aa
TRBV6-6	17	few	TRBJ1-5	TRBD1	TGTGCCAGCAGTCCCCGGACAGGGGGTGTTAGCAATCAGCCCCAGCATTTT	CASSPRTGGVSNQPQHF
TRBV7-2	13	few	TRBJ1-2	-	TGTGCCAGCAACGCCCAGGTGAACTATGGCTACACCTTC	CASNAQVNYGYTF
TRBV5-5	15	-	TRBJ2-3	-	TGTGCCAGCAGCCCGAATGGGCTAGCAGGAGATACGCAGTATTTT	CASSPNGLAGDTQYF
TRBV2	15	-	TRBJ2-1	TRBD2	TGTGCCAGCAGGGAAGAGCGGGGGGGCCGCAGTGAGCAGTTCTTC	CASREERGGRSEQFF
TRBV19	15	-	TRBJ1-5	-	TGTGCCAGTAGGGGGGCCAGATATAGCAATCAGCCCCAGCATTTT	CASRGARYSNQPQHF
TRBV7-2	16	-	TRBJ2-3	TRBD2	TGTGCCAGCAGAAAAGGGCTAGGCGGGGGGGACGATACGCAGTATTTT	CASRKGLGGGDDTQYF
TRBV6-2/TRBV6-3	12	once	TRBJ2-1	-	TGTGCCAGCAGTTACCCCGCACGGAGTCAGTTCTTC	CASSYPARSQFF
TRBV6-5	12	-	TRBJ1-2	TRBD1	TGTGCCGGCCAGACAGGGACCGATGGCTACACCTTC	CAGQTGTDGYTF
TRBV7-2	14	-	TRBJ2-7	TRBD1	TGTGCCAGCAGGCCGGGACAGGGGTCCTACGAGCAGTACTTC	CASRPGQGSYEQYF
TRBV6-2/TRBV6-3	16	-	TRBJ1-5	-	TGTGCCAGCAGTTGGGTCAGGGGTGACAGCAATCAGCCCCAGCATTTT	CASSWVRGDSNQPQHF
TRBV7-9	16	-	TRBJ1-2	TRBD1	TGTGCCAGCAGCACGGGAAGGGGGCAGGCTAACTATGGCTACACCTTC	CASSTGRGQANYGYTF
TRBV7-9	14	-	TRBJ1-1	-	TGTGCCAGCAGCCCCAACGGTGGTAACACTGAAGCTTTCTTT	CASSPNGGNTEAFF
TRBV4-3	15	-	TRBJ1-1	-	TGCGCCAGCAGCCAAGGGCAGCGGATGAACACTGAAGCTTTCTTT	CASSQGQRMNTEAFF
TRBV10-2	16	-	TRBJ1-1	-	TGCGCCAGCAGTGAAATAGATGGGGGAGGGGAGACTGAAGCTTTCTTT	CASSEIDGGGETEAFF
TRBV4-3	17	once	TRBJ1-2	-	TGCGCCAGCAGCCAATGGAGCGGGGGCAGGGGAGTGGGTGGCTACACCTTC	CASSQWSGGRGVGGYTF
TRBV6-2/TRBV6-3	14	-	TRBJ1-2	TRBD1	TGTGCCAGCAGTAAAGGACAGGGGGCGTATGGCTACACCTTC	CASSKGQGAYGYTF
TRBV18	13	-	TRBJ2-1	-	TGTGCCAGCTCACCAGACACCTACAATGAGCAGTTCTTC	CASSPDTYNEQFF
TRBV5-1	16	-	TRBJ2-7	TRBD2	TGCGCCAGCAGCCCGAAAGGAGCGGGAGGCCCCCGGGAGCAGTACTTC	CASSPKGAGGPREQYF
TRBV27	15	-	TRBJ2-7	-	TGTGCCAGCAGTTTATCATATCTACTTACCTACGAGCAGTACTTC	CASSLSYLLTYEQYF
TRBV3-1/TRBV3-2	14	-	TRBJ1-2	-	TGTGCCAGCAGCCAACTGGGCCCCACTTATGGCTACACCTTC	CASSQLGPTYGYTF
TRBV3-1/TRBV3-2	14	-	TRBJ1-4	TRBD1	TGTGCCAGCAGCCAAAACAGGGGGCGCGAAAAACTGTTTTTT	CASSQNRGREKLFF
TRBV9	13	-	TRBJ2-1	TRBD2	TGTGCCAGCAGCGAAAGCGGGAGTGGTGAGCAGTTCTTC	CASSESGSGEQFF
TRBV6-5	12	-	TRBJ1-5	-	TGTGCCATTCAGGGTGCGTTGCAGCCCCAGCATTTT	CAIQGALQPQHF
TRBV3-1/TRBV3-2	14	-	TRBJ2-7	-	TGTGCCAGCAGCCAAGATTCAGGTTTCTACGAGCAGTACTTC	CASSQDSGFYEQYF
TRBV9	14	-	TRBJ1-2	-	TGTGCCAGCAGCGAGGGCATGACAGAGTATGGCTACACCTTC	CASSEGMTEYGYTF
TRBV7-6	19	-	TRBJ2-3	TRBD1	TGTGCCAGCAGCAACAAAACCGGGACAGGGGCGCCCCACACAGATACGCAGTATTTT	CASSNKTGTGAPHTDTQYF
TRBV7-9	13	-	TRBJ2-2	-	TGTGCCAGCAGCTTATGGAGCACCGGGGAGCTGTTTTTT	CASSLWSTGELFF
TRBV19	16	few	TRBJ1-5	TRBD1	TGTGCCAGTAGTATGACAGGGGGCGCGGGGAATCAGCCCCAGCATTTT	CASSMTGGAGNQPQHF
TRBV4-3	18	-	TRBJ1-4	TRBD1	TGCGCCAGCAGCCAGACCCTCGGGACAGGGGGAGGGAATGAAAAACTGTTTTTT	CASSQTLGTGGGNEKLFF
TRBV7-2	14	-	TRBJ2-5	-	TGTGCCAGCAGCTTGGCGGGACCCCAAGAGACCCAGTACTTC	CASSLAGPQETQYF